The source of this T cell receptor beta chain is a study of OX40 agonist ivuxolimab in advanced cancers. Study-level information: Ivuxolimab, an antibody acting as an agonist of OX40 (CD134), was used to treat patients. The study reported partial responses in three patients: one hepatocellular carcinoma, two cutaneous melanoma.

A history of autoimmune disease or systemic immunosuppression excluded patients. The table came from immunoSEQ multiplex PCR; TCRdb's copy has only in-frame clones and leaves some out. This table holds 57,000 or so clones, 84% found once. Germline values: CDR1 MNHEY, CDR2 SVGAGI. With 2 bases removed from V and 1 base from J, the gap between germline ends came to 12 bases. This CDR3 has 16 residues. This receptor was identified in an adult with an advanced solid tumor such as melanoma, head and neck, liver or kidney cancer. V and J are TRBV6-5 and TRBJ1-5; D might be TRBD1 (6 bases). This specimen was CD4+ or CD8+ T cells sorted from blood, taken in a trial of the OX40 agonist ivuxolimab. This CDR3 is CASSYGSRGSNQPQHF. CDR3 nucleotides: TGTGCCAGCAGTTACGGTTCCAGGGGAAGCAATCAGCCCCAGCATTTT.